The 22 T cell receptor beta chains in this list originate from one sample, sequenced in a study of blood T cells in healthy people across ages. With a J-beta primer mix and a sample-barcoded 5' primer, a second PCR ran about 7 to 11 cycles. In TCRdb, the 5' RACE reads were re-called with MiXCR into one record per CDR3 protein. The sample holds about 640,000 distinct CDR3 sequences, roughly 50% seen once. The sample was blood. The receptor source for this set is a man aged 55-75 years in good health.

The V and J genes are TRBV6-5 and TRBJ2-3; 8 bases agree with TRBD1. Trimming at V came to 8 bases and at J to 6 bases, leaving 7 bases not matched to a gene. This CDR3 has 13 residues. The germline V gene has CDR1 MNHEY and CDR2 SVGAGI. CDR3 sequence: CASRTGSSDTQYF. DNA of the CDR3: TGTGCCAGCCGGACAGGGAGTTCGGATACGCAGTATTTT.

This clonotype has just a few counts. This chain uses TRBV6-5 with TRBJ2-5; 8 nucleotides match TRBD2. The end of the DNA fits TRBJ2-7 better, so the J call may be wrong. CDR1 and CDR2 (germline): MNHEY, SVGAGI. The CDR3 spans 11 residues. In DNA form, the CDR3 reads TGTGCCAGCATCCGGGGGGGCGAGCAGTACTTC. Amino acid sequence: CASIRGGEQYF.

The DNA of the CDR3 is TGCGCCAGCAGCCCGGGCTTTGGGGGAGGGCCTCTGAATGAGCAGTTCTTC. The encoded protein is CASSPGFGGGPLNEQFF. This sequence joins TRBV5-1 and TRBJ2-1; 7 bases agree with TRBD2. This CDR3 is built from 17 residues. The germline V gene has CDR1 SGHRS and CDR2 YFSETQ. After removal of 4 bases from V and 7 bases from J, the junction contained 17 bases not matched to a gene.

The DNA of the CDR3 is TGTGCCAGCAGTCGTCGGACAGGCAACTATGGCTACACCTTC. Protein: CASSRRTGNYGYTF. The rearrangement joins TRBV5-6 to TRBJ1-2; 7 positions agree with TRBD1. This CDR3 contains 14 residues. The V segment lost 5 bases and the J segment 2 bases; nucleotides outside the gene matches: 6. Germline V gene lookup returns CDR1 SGHDT and CDR2 YYEEEE.

On this clonotype itself: Relative to the germline gene, one junction end is altered; a read error may explain this. This sequence joins TRBV10-3 and TRBJ2-7; no definite D call. CDR3 length: 13 amino acids. Germline V gene data show CDR1 as ENHRY and CDR2 as SYGVKD. CDR3 sequence reads: CAISEIGPYERYF. The DNA for the CDR3 is TGTGCCATCAGTGAGATCGGCCCCTACGAGCGGTACTTC.

This chain's CDR3 is CASSSLLRGRDEETQYF. In DNA, the CDR3 is TGTGCCAGCAGTTCCCTTTTACGGGGGCGGGACGAAGAGACCCAGTACTTC. The chain uses TRBV27 and TRBJ2-5, with D tentatively TRBD1 or TRBD2 (6 bases each). Germline V CDR1 and CDR2: MNHEY, SMNVEV (reference sequence). The V and J ends lost 4 bases and 3 bases respectively, with 21 bases between them. The CDR3 spans 17 residues.

The V gene is TRBV5-1, the J gene TRBJ2-1; D not certain. The V end was cut by 2 bases, the J end by 9 bases, with 9 bases between. The CDR3 runs 12 residues. Germline assignment: CDR1 SGHRS and CDR2 YFSETQ. CDR3 loop: CASSFGRGEQFF. The CDR3 DNA is TGCGCCAGCAGCTTCGGACGTGGTGAGCAGTTCTTC.

This clonotype was seen only a few times. This chain connects TRBV10-3 to TRBJ2-1; possibly TRBD1 for D (6 bases). V lost 6 bases to trimming and J lost 6 bases, with 21 bases between them. CDR3 length: 16 amino acids. Germline CDR1 reads ENHRY; CDR2 reads SYGVKD. The CDR3 nucleotides are TGTGCCATCAGGCAGAAGACAGGATTAGGGTTCAATGAGCAGTTCTTC. This codes for CAIRQKTGLGFNEQFF.

This sequence joins TRBV5-4 and TRBJ2-5; 11 positions match TRBD1. Germline CDR1 and CDR2: SGHNT and YYREEE (reference sequence). J gave up 0 bases and V 6 bases, and 4 bases lay outside the gene matches. The CDR3 has 15 residues. In nucleotides, the CDR3 is TGTGCCAGCACTCTGGGACAGGGGGACCAAGAGACCCAGTACTTC. Its translation: CASTLGQGDQETQYF.

V gene TRBV5-1 combines with J gene TRBJ2-2, with 7 bases matching TRBD2. Germline-derived CDR1 and CDR2 are SGHRS and YFSETQ. The CDR3 is 14 residues long. V lost 4 bases and J lost 5; bases outside the gene matches: 5. CDR3 coding DNA: TGCGCCAGCAGCGGGACCGGGGGGACCGGGGAGCTGTTTTTT. The encoded protein is CASSGTGGTGELFF.

In the case of this clonotype: This CDR3 is missing its conserved last phenylalanine or tryptophan, likely due to a read error. The DNA is left out, because the CDR3 cannot be placed on it with certainty; the CDR3 is given as TCRdb lists it. The chain has TRBV7-2 and TRBJ2-1; the table's D call of TRBD1 was not tested on the DNA. CDR1 is SGHTA and CDR2 is FQGNSA in the germline V gene. The CDR3 is 12 amino acids long, termini counted. CDR3 residues: CASSSSAPGQFS.

This clonotype was detected only a few times. The V gene is TRBV20-1, the J gene TRBJ2-4, with D possibly matching TRBD2 (6 bases). The CDR3 runs 18 residues. Germline CDR1 and CDR2: DFQATT and SNEGSKA (reference sequence). V lost 2 bases, J lost 3 bases, and 23 bases lay in between. This CDR3 reads CSARPPGLGDFGKNIQYF. The CDR3, as DNA: TGCAGTGCTAGACCTCCGGGATTAGGGGACTTTGGCAAAAACATTCAGTACTTC.

The chain couples TRBV24-1 to TRBJ2-1; D call uncertain. Trimming pared 1 base from V and 7 bases from J, leaving 7 bases between. Per the germline V gene, CDR1 is KGHDR and CDR2 is SFDVKD. This CDR3 is built from 13 residues. The CDR3 region is CATSDFTGNEQFF. CDR3 DNA: TGTGCCACCAGTGATTTTACCGGGAATGAGCAGTTCTTC.

Here the CDR3 reads CASSTSRANVLTF. The CDR3 nucleotides read TGTGCCAGCAGCACCTCGAGGGCCAACGTCCTGACTTTC. The chain recombines TRBV14 with TRBJ2-6; D remains ambiguous. The CDR3 contains 13 residues. The germline CDR1 and CDR2 sequences are SGHDN and FVKESK. V lost 5 bases, J lost 5 bases, and 7 bases lay in between.

This clonotype was observed a single time. V and J are TRBV5-1 and TRBJ1-2; D unresolved. The CDR3 sequence is 14 residues long. Germline CDR1 reads SGHRS; CDR2 reads YFSETQ. Trimming pared 4 bases from V and 8 bases from J, leaving 18 bases between. The CDR3 reads CASSIEAGQRGYTF. CDR3 DNA sequence: TGCGCCAGCAGCATAGAAGCGGGTCAGAGGGGCTACACCTTC. Based on the CDR3 plus reference TRBV5-1 and TRBJ1-2, the full variable domain is KAGVTQTPRYLIKTRGQQVTLSCSPISGHRSVSWYQQTPGQGLQFLFEYFSETQRNKGNFPGRFSGRQFSNSRSEMNVSTLELGDSALYLCASSIEAGQRGYTFGSGTRLTVV.

The chain is built from TRBV12-3 or TRBV12-4 and TRBJ2-7; D is possibly TRBD1 or TRBD2 (6 bases each). The CDR3 spans 14 residues. V lost 7 bases, J lost 3 bases, and 16 bases lay in between. This CDR3 reads CASTMWGADYEQYF. The CDR3, as DNA: TGTGCCAGCACGATGTGGGGGGCTGACTACGAGCAGTACTTC.

The chain is built from TRBV21-1 and TRBJ2-1; the tabulated D call, TRBD2, remains unverified against the DNA. TRBJ2-7 explains the end of the DNA better; the J call may be wrong. TRBV21-1 is termed a pseudogene. The CDR3 extends over 12 amino acids. CDR3 coding DNA: TGTGCCAGCAGCACCCTAGCGTGGGAGCAGTACTTC. It translates to CASSTLAWEQYF.

CDR3 sequence: CASSQEAQRGSSYNSPLHF. CDR3 DNA: TGTGCCAGCAGCCAAGAGGCTCAGAGGGGGAGCTCCTATAATTCACCCCTCCACTTT. V and J are TRBV4-2 and TRBJ1-6; a possible D gene is TRBD1 (6 bases). V was shortened by 0 bases and J by 0 bases, with 15 bases between the two germline ends. CDR1 LGHNA and CDR2 YNFKEQ come from the germline V gene. The CDR3 loop spans 19 amino acids.

The chain carries TRBV18 and TRBJ1-2, with 11 bases fitting TRBD1. The CDR3 covers 14 residues. V dropped 3 bases and J dropped 8; count of bases not matched to a gene: 5. The germline CDR1 and CDR2 sequences are KGHSH and LQKENI. DNA of the CDR3: TGTGCCAGCTCACCGAGGACAGGGGGCGAAGGCTACACCTTC. As protein: CASSPRTGGEGYTF.

CDR3 DNA sequence: TGTGCCAGCAGTTTAGAGGGACAGCCGGACTATGGCTACACCTTC. Residues: CASSLEGQPDYGYTF. The chain carries TRBV28 and TRBJ1-2; TRBD1 matches 7 bases. Looked up from germline, CDR1 is MDHEN and CDR2 is SYDVKM. The CDR3 has 15 residues. The V gene end was trimmed by 2 bases and the J gene end by 3 bases; junction bases not matched to a gene: 6.

The rearrangement uses TRBV20-1 and TRBJ2-2, with TRBD2 identical over 7 bases. There are 14 residues in the CDR3. The V gene end was trimmed by 6 bases and the J gene end by 0 bases; junction bases not matched to a gene: 4. Germline assignment: CDR1 DFQATT and CDR2 SNEGSKA (reference sequence). The CDR3 DNA follows: TGCAGTGCCGTTGGGGGGGCGAACACCGGGGAGCTGTTTTTT. Encoded protein: CSAVGGANTGELFF.

The genes are TRBV7-8 and TRBJ2-1; 11 bases are shared with TRBD2. The CDR3 extends over 16 amino acids. Germline V lookup: CDR1 SGHVS, CDR2 FQNEAQ. V trimming: 6 bases; J trimming: 1 base; junction bases outside the gene matches: 5. As DNA, the CDR3 is TGTGCCAGCAGTACGACTAGCGGGGCGTCCTACAATGAGCAGTTCTTC. Translating gives CASSTTSGASYNEQFF.